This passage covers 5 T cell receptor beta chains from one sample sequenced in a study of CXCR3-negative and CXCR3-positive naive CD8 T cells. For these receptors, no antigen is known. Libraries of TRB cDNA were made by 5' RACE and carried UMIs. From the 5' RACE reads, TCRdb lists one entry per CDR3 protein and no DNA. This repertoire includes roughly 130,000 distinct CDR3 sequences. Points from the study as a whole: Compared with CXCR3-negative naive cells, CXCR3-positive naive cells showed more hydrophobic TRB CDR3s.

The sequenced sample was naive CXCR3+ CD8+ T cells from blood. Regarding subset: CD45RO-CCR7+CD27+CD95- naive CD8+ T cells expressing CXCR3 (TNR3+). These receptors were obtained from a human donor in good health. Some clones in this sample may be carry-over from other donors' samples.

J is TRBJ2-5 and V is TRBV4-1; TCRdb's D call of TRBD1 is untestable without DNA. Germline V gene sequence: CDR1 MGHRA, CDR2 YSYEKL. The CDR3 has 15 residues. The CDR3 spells CASSQELGGGETQYF.

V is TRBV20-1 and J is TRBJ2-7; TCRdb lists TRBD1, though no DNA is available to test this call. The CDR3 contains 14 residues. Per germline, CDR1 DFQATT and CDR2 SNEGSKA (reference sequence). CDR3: CSAPTGHQPHEQYF.

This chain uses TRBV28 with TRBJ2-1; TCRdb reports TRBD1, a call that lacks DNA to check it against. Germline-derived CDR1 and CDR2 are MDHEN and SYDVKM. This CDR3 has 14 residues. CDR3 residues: CASTRGGGHNEQFF.

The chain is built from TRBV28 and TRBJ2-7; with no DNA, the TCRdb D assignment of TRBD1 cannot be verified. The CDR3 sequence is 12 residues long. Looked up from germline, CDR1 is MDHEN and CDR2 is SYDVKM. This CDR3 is CASRTGSAEQYF.

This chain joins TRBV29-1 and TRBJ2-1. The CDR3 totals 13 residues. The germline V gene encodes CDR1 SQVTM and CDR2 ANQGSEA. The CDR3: CSVANNPNNEQFF.